These 27 T cell receptor beta chains came from one sample sequenced in a study of regulatory T cells. Their recognized antigens are unknown. Amplification used 52 TRBV primers and 13 TRBJ primers. Using immunoSEQ multiplex PCR, the repertoire was profiled, and TCRdb retains in-frame clones only, with some absent. The repertoire holds 3,000 to 4,000 clones, with around 94% as singletons. General study findings and limits: Compared with autologous conventional CD4+ cells and control regulatory cells, CD3G-deficient regulatory T cells showed reduced diversity.

The sequenced sample was CD4+ Tregs sorted from blood. The receptors were gathered from a person in their late teens or twenties with CD3G deficiency.

The V gene is TRBV5-1, the J gene TRBJ2-7; the D is unclear. CDR1 is SGHRS, CDR2 YFSETQ, per germline. The ends were cut back, 5 bases at V and 6 bases at J, with 12 bases in the middle. The CDR3 is made up of 12 amino acids. The CDR3 loop is CASRQFGGEQYF. CDR3 DNA: TGCGCCAGCAGGCAGTTCGGTGGCGAGCAGTACTTC. Using reference TRBV5-1 and TRBJ2-7 for the parts outside the CDR3, the full variable domain is KAGVTQTPRYLIKTRGQQVTLSCSPISGHRSVSWYQQTPGQGLQFLFEYFSETQRNKGNFPGRFSGRQFSNSRSEMNVSTLELGDSALYLCASRQFGGEQYFGPGTRLTVT.

About this clone itself: Other DNA sequences from this sample encode an identical CDR3 as well. This rearrangement joins TRBV4-1 to TRBJ1-1; TRBD1 is a possible D gene (5 bases). This CDR3 comprises 15 residues. CDR1 is MGHRA and CDR2 is YSYEKL in the germline V gene. Trimming cost V 0 bases and J 1 base, with 9 bases left between them. In nucleotides, the CDR3 is TGCGCCAGCAGCCAAGAAGGGGCACAGAACACTGAAGCTTTCTTT. Its translation is CASSQEGAQNTEAFF.

The gene calls are TRBV10-3 and TRBJ2-3; possible D gene TRBD2, 6 bases. V was clipped by 4 bases and J by 4 bases, with 12 bases between them. The CDR3 sequence is 14 residues long. Looked up from germline, CDR1 is ENHRY and CDR2 is SYGVKD. The CDR3 reads CAISGAGRADTQYF. CDR3 sequence (DNA): TGTGCCATCAGTGGGGCGGGACGGGCAGATACGCAGTATTTT.

The chain has TRBV28 and TRBJ2-7; TRBD1 is a possible D gene (6 bases). CDR3 length equals 14 residues. V dropped 3 bases and J dropped 3 bases, with 12 bases sitting between them. Germline V gene lookup returns CDR1 MDHEN and CDR2 SYDVKM. In DNA, the CDR3 is TGTGCCAGCAGTTTCCAGAGGGGGTACTACGAGCAGTACTTC. This sequence encodes CASSFQRGYYEQYF.

The chain carries TRBV19 and TRBJ1-1; 7 bases are a match to TRBD1. Looked up from germline, CDR1 is LNHDA and CDR2 is SQIVND (reference sequence). V lost 6 bases, J lost 1 base, and 2 bases stayed unmatched. This CDR3 contains 13 residues. The CDR3 reads CASSGQANTEAFF. The DNA for the CDR3 is TGTGCCAGTAGCGGACAGGCGAACACTGAAGCTTTCTTT.

This clone was picked up one time. The chain uses TRBV28 and TRBJ1-2; D is perhaps TRBD1 (5 bases). The CDR3 is made up of 12 amino acids. V lost 4 bases and J 2 bases, leaving 5 bases between the germline ends. CDR1 is MDHEN and CDR2 is SYDVKM in the germline V gene. The CDR3 DNA follows: TGTGCCAGCAGTTCAGGGAACTATGGCTACACCTTC. It specifies CASSSGNYGYTF.

The chain carries TRBV5-1 and TRBJ2-2; D gene uncertain. V gave up 5 bases and J gave up 1 base, with 3 bases separating them. The CDR3 has 12 amino acids. Germline-derived CDR1 and CDR2 are SGHRS and YFSETQ. The chain's CDR3 is CASRQNTGELFF. DNA for the CDR3: TGCGCCAGCAGACAGAACACCGGGGAGCTGTTTTTT.

The chain combines TRBV21-1 with TRBJ2-7; the DNA was not compared with TRBD1, the D call given in the table. TRBV21-1 is termed a pseudogene. CDR3 length equals 15 residues. CDR3 amino acids: CASSYEGTVIYEQYV. CDR3 coding DNA: TGTGCCAGCAGCTACGAGGGGACAGTAATTTACGAGCAGTACGTC.

V usage is TRBV6-1 and J usage is TRBJ1-4, with D unclear. Deletions cut 2 bases from V and 3 bases from J, with 10 bases between. The CDR3 has 15 residues. Germline V lookup: CDR1 MNHNS, CDR2 SASEGT. The CDR3 reads CASSETASANEKLFF. The CDR3 DNA is TGTGCCAGCAGTGAAACGGCAAGTGCTAATGAAAAACTGTTTTTT.

The chain has TRBV5-1 and TRBJ1-1, with D hard to call. This CDR3 has 13 amino acids. Germline V lookup: CDR1 SGHRS, CDR2 YFSETQ. Trimming pared 2 bases from V and 1 base from J, leaving 6 bases between. In DNA, the CDR3 is TGCGCCAGCAGCTTCGGGGAGAACACTGAAGCTTTCTTT. Its protein is CASSFGENTEAFF.

V gene TRBV9 combines with J gene TRBJ2-1; the match to TRBD1 covers 7 bases. Germline assignment: CDR1 SGDLS and CDR2 YYNGEE. The CDR3 is 14 amino acids. After removal of 5 bases from V and 4 bases from J, the junction contained 6 bases not matched to a gene. This CDR3 reads CASSRQGLYNEQFF. The CDR3 DNA reads as TGTGCCAGCAGTCGACAGGGTCTATACAATGAGCAGTTCTTC.

V is TRBV28 and J is TRBJ1-2; D is uncertain. The germline CDR1 and CDR2 sequences are MDHEN and SYDVKM. V was shortened by 4 bases and J by 8 bases, with 14 bases between the two germline ends. The CDR3 length is 13 residues. The CDR3 DNA sequence: TGTGCCAGCAGTTCCGAGGCCCATAGGGGCTACACCTTC. Protein product: CASSSEAHRGYTF.

The chain recombines TRBV20-1 with TRBJ2-5; D may be TRBD2 (5 bases). Germline values: CDR1 DFQATT, CDR2 SNEGSKA (reference sequence). CDR3 length: 11 amino acids. Trimming removed 6 bases from V and 5 bases from J, with 10 bases in between. The CDR3 nucleotides read TGCAGTGCCCCCCGGGGTGAGACCCAGTACTTC. Its protein product is CSAPRGETQYF.

This chain connects TRBV28 to TRBJ1-1; 7 bases line up with TRBD1. Germline V lookup: CDR1 MDHEN, CDR2 SYDVKM. The CDR3 spans 15 residues. Germline trimming cut 6 bases from V and 1 base from J; bases unmatched to any gene: 8. DNA for the CDR3: TGTGCCAGCAGCCGAGGGGGCGGGGGGAACACTGAAGCTTTCTTT. As protein: CASSRGGGGNTEAFF.

This clone was found a few times. The chain links TRBV6-1 to TRBJ1-2, with a weak D call TRBD1 (5 bases). Trimming took 5 bases from V and 3 from J, leaving 10 bases between them. The length of the CDR3 is 13 residues. Germline V gene lookup returns CDR1 MNHNS and CDR2 SASEGT. The CDR3 region has the DNA TGTGCCAGCAGTCCTCAGGGTGACTATGGCTACACCTTC. Its translation is CASSPQGDYGYTF.

The chain is built from TRBV30 and TRBJ2-1; D might be TRBD2 (5 bases). The CDR3 runs to 12 residues. Germline CDR1 is GTSNPN and CDR2 is SVGIG (reference sequence). The V and J ends lost 0 bases and 8 bases respectively, with 8 bases between them. DNA of the CDR3: TGTGCCTGGAGTGTACCGGGGTATGAGCAGTTCTTC. Its translation is CAWSVPGYEQFF.

The CDR3, as DNA: TGCGCCAGCAGCCCACCTTCGACCGTATTCTATGGCTACACCTTC. Protein product: CASSPPSTVFYGYTF. The chain joins TRBV4-1 to TRBJ1-2; D uncertain. The germline gives CDR1 MGHRA, CDR2 YSYEKL. This CDR3 is 15 amino acids long. The V gene lost 4 bases and the J gene lost 4 bases, with 16 bases spanning the gap.

The chain combines TRBV6-1 with TRBJ2-2; D is perhaps TRBD1 (6 bases). CDR1 is MNHNS and CDR2 is SASEGT in the germline V gene. The CDR3 has 13 amino acids. The ends were cut back, 7 bases at V and 1 base at J, with 7 bases in the middle. The CDR3 spells CASTQGNTGELFF. CDR3 bases: TGTGCCAGCACACAGGGGAACACCGGGGAGCTGTTTTTT.

V is TRBV6-1 and J is TRBJ1-1, with D hard to call. The V and J ends lost 7 bases and 1 base respectively, with 4 bases between them. CDR1 and CDR2 from the germline V gene are MNHNS and SASEGT. The CDR3 has 11 amino acids. The CDR3 coding sequence is TGTGCCAGCAACAGGAACACTGAAGCTTTCTTT. This sequence encodes CASNRNTEAFF.

The V and J genes are TRBV19 and TRBJ2-1, with 9 bases matching TRBD1. Looked up from germline, CDR1 is LNHDA and CDR2 is SQIVND (reference sequence). V gave up 4 bases and J gave up 5 bases; unmatched junction bases: 9. The CDR3 is 16 residues long. CDR3 DNA: TGTGCCAGTAGTAGTTTTGTACAGGGGGCGCACAATGAGCAGTTCTTC. It encodes CASSSFVQGAHNEQFF.

This clone was counted a few times. V and J are TRBV9 and TRBJ1-3; perhaps TRBD1 as D (5 bases). This CDR3 has 16 residues. CDR1 and CDR2 (germline): SGDLS, YYNGEE. V was cut by 0 bases and J by 0 bases, with 10 bases left in between. CDR3 in amino acids: CASSVGGAFSGNTIYF. CDR3 sequence (DNA): TGTGCCAGCAGCGTAGGCGGGGCCTTCTCTGGAAACACCATATATTTT.

The sample holds one count of this clone. The rearrangement joins TRBV10-3 to TRBJ1-6; D gene uncertain. The CDR3 is 14 amino acids. CDR1 is ENHRY, CDR2 SYGVKD, per germline. V gave up 10 bases and J gave up 7 bases, with 17 bases separating them. In DNA, the CDR3 is TGTGCCACCTCAACGGGCCCTCGGAATTCACCCCTCCACTTT. Encoded protein: CATSTGPRNSPLHF.

A single count supports this clone. V usage is TRBV9 and J usage is TRBJ2-5; 9 positions agree with TRBD1. This CDR3 has 15 amino acids. The junction had 3 bases not matched to a gene; V was cut back by 1 base and J by 2 bases. Germline V gives CDR1 SGDLS, CDR2 YYNGEE. CDR3 sequence: CASSVTGGPQETQYF. The CDR3 nucleotides are TGTGCCAGCAGCGTAACAGGGGGCCCTCAAGAGACCCAGTACTTC.

The CDR3 reads CASSSQGASVHEQFF. In nucleotides, the CDR3 is TGTGCCAGCAGCTCACAGGGGGCATCAGTTCATGAGCAGTTCTTC. This sequence joins TRBV28 and TRBJ2-1; 9 bases are shared with TRBD1. Germline trimming cut 6 bases from V and 8 bases from J; bases unmatched to any gene: 11. Germline values: CDR1 MDHEN, CDR2 SYDVKM. The CDR3 is made up of 15 amino acids.

The sample holds one count of this clone. The V call is TRBV5-5, the J call TRBJ2-3; D tentatively fits TRBD1 or TRBD2 (5 bases each). In germline, CDR1 is SGHKS, CDR2 YYEKEE (reference sequence). V was pared by 3 bases and J by 5 bases, with 16 bases between. The CDR3 has 15 amino acids. The CDR3 sequence: CASSWDAVAGDTQYF. CDR3 DNA: TGTGCCAGCAGCTGGGACGCGGTCGCGGGAGATACGCAGTATTTT.

CDR3: CASSHRQPGDGEKLFF. The CDR3 region has the DNA TGCGCCAGCAGCCATCGACAGCCGGGAGATGGGGAAAAACTGTTTTTT. The chain links TRBV4-1 to TRBJ1-4; the D gene is possibly TRBD1 (5 bases). The germline CDR1 and CDR2 sequences are MGHRA and YSYEKL. There are 16 residues in the CDR3. V was cut by 3 bases and J by 8 bases, with 19 bases left in between.

The chain links TRBV6-1 to TRBJ1-5; D unresolved. The CDR3 extends over 16 amino acids. The germline V gene has CDR1 MNHNS and CDR2 SASEGT. With 3 bases removed from V and 5 bases from J, the gap between germline ends came to 17 bases. The CDR3 nucleotides read TGTGCCAGCAGTGAGTCGGCAGCGGGAATTCATCAGCCCCAGCATTTT. Protein sequence: CASSESAAGIHQPQHF.